These 10 T cell receptor beta chains originate from one sample sequenced in a study of T cell changes during pregnancy in multiple sclerosis. TCRdb keeps only in-frame clones here, not all; method: immunoSEQ multiplex PCR. The sample contains tens of thousands of clones, more than 90% of which appear only once. This sample comprised CD8+ T cells from peripheral blood mononuclear cells, obtained before pregnancy. The receptors come from a female donor with multiple sclerosis, enrolled in a pregnancy study.

The J gene is TRBJ2-1, the V gene TRBV7-3, with unresolved D. The germline V gene has CDR1 SGHTA and CDR2 FQGTGA. The ends were cut back, 1 base at V and 3 bases at J, with 10 bases in the middle. The CDR3 runs 15 residues. CDR3 coding DNA: TGTGCCAGCAGCTTAAACGTCCCCGGCTACAATGAGCAGTTCTTC. It yields the protein CASSLNVPGYNEQFF.

The rearrangement links TRBV5-1 to TRBJ2-7; the D gene is possibly TRBD2 (6 bases). CDR1 is SGHRS and CDR2 is YFSETQ in the germline V gene. The CDR3 sequence is 11 residues long. The germline V and J ends were trimmed by 2 bases and 7 bases, with 7 bases remaining between them. CDR3 amino acids: CASSFGGEQYF. CDR3 nucleotide sequence: TGCGCCAGCAGCTTCGGGGGTGAGCAGTACTTC.

The gene calls are TRBV19 and TRBJ2-5; D is unclear. V was cut by 7 bases and J by 7 bases, with 10 bases left in between. Germline CDR1 reads LNHDA; CDR2 reads SQIVND (reference sequence). This CDR3 region has 11 residues. This CDR3 reads CASTGSGTQYF. For the CDR3, the DNA is TGTGCCAGTACTGGGTCGGGGACCCAGTACTTC.

The CDR3 loop is CASSLTSVNNEQFF. In nucleotides, the CDR3 is TGTGCCAGCAGTTTGACTAGCGTCAACAATGAGCAGTTCTTC. The J gene is TRBJ2-1, the V gene TRBV28; 8 bases are a match to TRBD2. From germline, CDR1 is MDHEN and CDR2 SYDVKM. The CDR3 length is 14 residues. The V and J ends lost 3 bases and 5 bases, in that order; junction bases with no gene match: 3.

The chain is built from TRBV7-9 and TRBJ2-7; 8 bases match TRBD1. This CDR3 contains 14 residues. CDR1 SEHNR and CDR2 FQNEAQ come from the germline V gene (reference sequence). With 4 bases clipped from V and 6 bases from J, the junction kept 8 bases outside the gene matches. The DNA of the CDR3 is TGTGCCAGCAGCTATCCAGGGGGCTCGGGCGAGCAGTACTTC. Amino acids: CASSYPGGSGEQYF.

V and J are TRBV16 and TRBJ1-6; 7 nucleotides align to TRBD1. Germline V gene sequence: CDR1 KGHSY, CDR2 FQNENV. The CDR3 runs 19 residues. Trimming took 0 bases from V and 6 from J; bases not matched to a gene: 14. This CDR3 reads CASSQSRAIPGQSNSPLHF. The CDR3 nucleotides are TGTGCCAGCAGCCAATCTCGGGCAATACCGGGACAGTCTAATTCACCCCTCCACTTT.

This clone was seen once. The chain uses TRBV28 and TRBJ2-7, with D maybe TRBD2 (5 bases). The CDR3 is made up of 12 amino acids. From germline, CDR1 is MDHEN and CDR2 SYDVKM. The germline V and J ends were trimmed by 6 bases and 3 bases, with 9 bases remaining between them. The CDR3 here is CASRLGFYEQYF. The CDR3 coding sequence is TGTGCCAGCAGACTAGGTTTCTACGAGCAGTACTTC.

The DNA for the CDR3 is TGCGCCAGCAGCCAAGACCCTAGCGGCCTTTACGAGCAGTACTTC. Translating gives CASSQDPSGLYEQYF. The V gene is TRBV4-1, the J gene TRBJ2-7; 7 nucleotides agree with TRBD2. Germline V CDR1 and CDR2: MGHRA, YSYEKL. Unmatched junction bases numbered 6, after V lost 0 bases and J lost 4 bases. The CDR3 totals 15 residues.

This chain links TRBV27 with TRBJ2-1; D perhaps matches TRBD2 (6 bases). The CDR3 runs 15 residues. V gave up 3 bases and J gave up 5 bases, with 14 bases separating them. Germline CDR1 reads MNHEY; CDR2 reads SMNVEV (reference sequence). CDR3 bases: TGTGCCAGCAGTTTGGGAACTAGCAGAAACAATGAGCAGTTCTTC. It translates to CASSLGTSRNNEQFF.

The chain employs TRBV7-9 and TRBJ1-1; D perhaps matches TRBD1 (5 bases). Germline CDR1 is SEHNR and CDR2 is FQNEAQ (reference sequence). This CDR3 has 15 residues. The V end was cut by 5 bases, the J end by 3 bases, with 16 bases between. This chain's CDR3 is CASSPSRGSYTEAFF. For the CDR3, the DNA is TGTGCCAGCAGCCCGTCGCGGGGCTCGTACACTGAAGCTTTCTTT.